This TCR beta chain was found in a study of blood T cell repertoires in COVID-19 (dated by TCRdb to about 2020). In the study overall: Collaborator samples came from the United States, Italy and Spain and covered acute and convalescent phases of COVID-19. The repertoires were released in a freely available public database meant as a resource for research on the immune response to SARS-CoV-2. The material from the prospective study consisted of cDNA or gDNA derived from T cells, B-cell-depleted T cells, or PBMCs. Where available, HLA class I and class II types were taken from metadata supplied by the sample provider and were not determined by assay-based typing. The sample metadata nearly always contained a de-identified subject ID, COVID-19 status, age in years and sex. Subjects who had been exposed to COVID-19, were actively infected with it, or had recovered from it provided the deeply sampled blood TCRbeta repertoires that made up the dataset. Samples were obtained from the ongoing ImmuneRACE study (first 160 participants) and from over 1,000 subjects provided by 6 global collaborators.

The paper's findings and limits, for the study overall: The amount of clinical and demographic metadata varied by source and participant and was provided uncurated.

From the cysteine through the phenylalanine, the CDR3 covers 13 amino acids. The sequence is cut down to CDR3 DNA, 39 bases in frame from base 1. The germline V gene (reference sequence) yields GTSNPN for CDR1 and SVGIG for CDR2. Cut back by 0 bases and 7 bases, the V and J ends lie 9 bases apart. In the case of this clone: Its binding antigen is unknown. No much larger clone is present one base from it, and per-base qualities are unavailable.

The collaborating institutions used their own protocols to collect whole blood in K2EDTA tubes. For TCRbeta analysis, collaborators shipped samples in one of three forms: frozen whole blood, isolated PBMCs, or DNA extracted from either of those sample types. TCRbeta CDR3 regions were amplified from genomic DNA by means of the immunoSEQ Assay, a bias-controlled multiplex PCR. The published analysis was carried out like this. Within the assay, amplification of reference gene primers was used to estimate how many nucleated cells each sample contained. To quantify the absolute abundance of each unique TCRbeta CDR3 rearrangement, sequence reads were collapsed and filtered. Productive Simpson clonality was computed per sample as the square root of Simpson's diversity index over productive rearrangements. TCRdb mirrors the immuneACCESS table, restricted to in-frame sequences. Some clones are absent from its copies; in checked studies, under half trace to an unresolved V gene, and the reason for the others is unknown. V and J calls and clone size are those listed in that table; D and trimming were worked out from the DNA. The sample includes about 270,000 clones, with about 89% observed a single time. The ten largest clones add up to roughly 8.5% of the sample.

This TCR was recovered from a man aged 35 to 55 with active or convalescent COVID-19. Sequencing was carried out using peripheral blood. The chain employs TRBV30 and TRBJ2-2, with a weak D call of TRBD2 (5 bases match). This receptor carries the CDR3 CAWSVAAGGELFF. The sequenced DNA: TGTGCCTGGAGTGTGGCGGCGGGCGGGGAGCTGTTTTTT. Beyond the CDR3, the reference TRBV30 and TRBJ2-2 genes provide the residues; the full variable domain reads: SQTIHQWPATLVQPVGSPLSLECTVEGTSNPNLYWYRQAAGRGLQLLFYSVGIGQISSEVPQNLSASRPQDRQFILSSKKLLLSDSGFYLCAWSVAAGGELFFGEGSRLTVL.